This T cell receptor (beta chain) was found in a study of siplizumab effects on memory and regulatory T cells. V dropped 4 bases and J dropped 3 bases, with 17 bases sitting between them. The CDR3 consists of 16 residues. Germline CDR1 SGHTS, CDR2 YDEGEE. Sequencing used immunoSEQ multiplex PCR; TCRdb keeps in-frame clones, though not all of them. The sample lists just over 50,000 clones, about 97% occurring once. The origin of this receptor is a human donor in good health. Sequenced material: naive CD4+ T cells sorted from blood. V gene TRBV5-8 combines with J gene TRBJ1-3; D unresolved. CDR3 amino acids: CASSQDSAVLGNTIYF. CDR3 coding DNA: TGTGCCAGCAGCCAAGATTCCGCGGTGCTTGGAAACACCATATATTTT.